This T cell receptor beta chain came from a study of blood T cell repertoires in COVID-19. Data came from immunoSEQ multiplex PCR; TCRdb stores just in-frame clones and leaves some out. The sample shows about 310,000 clones, about 90% of them seen only once. The V gene's germline CDR1 is MNHEY and CDR2 SVGEGT. This CDR3 is built from 16 residues. V lost 6 bases and J 0 bases, leaving 15 bases between the germline ends. This rearrangement joins TRBV6-2 or TRBV6-3 to TRBJ2-4; D perhaps matches TRBD2 (6 bases). The sequenced sample consisted of peripheral blood. The source is a woman aged 45 to 65 who had recovered from COVID-19. The CDR3 coding sequence is TGTGCCAGCAGCCGGGACTCCTGGATAGCCAAAAACATTCAGTACTTC. It encodes CASSRDSWIAKNIQYF.